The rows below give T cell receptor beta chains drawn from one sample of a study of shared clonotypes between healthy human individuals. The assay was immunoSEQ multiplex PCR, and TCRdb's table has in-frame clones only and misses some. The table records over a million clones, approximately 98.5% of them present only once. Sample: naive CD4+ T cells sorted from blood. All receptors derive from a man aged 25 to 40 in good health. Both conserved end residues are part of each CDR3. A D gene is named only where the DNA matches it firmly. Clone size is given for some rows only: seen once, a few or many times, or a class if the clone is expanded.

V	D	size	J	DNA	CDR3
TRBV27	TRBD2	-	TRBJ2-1	TGTGCCAGCAGTCCCCCAGGGGTTAGCGGGAGGCCCGGTTGGGAGCAGTTCTTC	CASSPPGVSGRPGWEQFF
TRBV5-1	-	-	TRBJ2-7	TGCGCCAGCAGCATGACCGGGGCCTCCTACGAGCAGTACTTC	CASSMTGASYEQYF
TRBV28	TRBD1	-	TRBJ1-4	TGTGCCAGCAGCGCCATTCGACAGGGGGGAAATGAAAAACTGTTTTTT	CASSAIRQGGNEKLFF
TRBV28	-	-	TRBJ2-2	TGTGCCAGCAGTTGGGCTGGGATCCCGGTGACCGGGGAGCTGTTTTTT	CASSWAGIPVTGELFF
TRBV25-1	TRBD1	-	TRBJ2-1	TGTGCCAGCAGCCTGACAGGGCCCTACAATGAGCAGTTCTTC	CASSLTGPYNEQFF
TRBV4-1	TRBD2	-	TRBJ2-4	TGCGCCAGCGGGACTAGCGGGAGGGGGACCAAAAACATTCAGTACTTC	CASGTSGRGTKNIQYF
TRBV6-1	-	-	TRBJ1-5	TGTGCCAGCAGTGAAGCGCTGGCGGGTAATCAGCCCCAGCATTTT	CASSEALAGNQPQHF
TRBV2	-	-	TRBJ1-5	TGTGCCAGCAGTGAAGAGTTGATGGGGGGCCAGCCCCAGCATTTT	CASSEELMGGQPQHF
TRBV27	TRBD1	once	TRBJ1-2	TGTGCCAGCAGACCGACAGGGGCTTATGGCTACACCTTC	CASRPTGAYGYTF
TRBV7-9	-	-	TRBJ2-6	TGTGCCAGCAGCTTAGGGGGCGTTTCGCCTGGGGCCAACGTCCTGACTTTC	CASSLGGVSPGANVLTF
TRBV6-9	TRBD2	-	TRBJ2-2	TGTGCCAGCAGTCCCATGGATGGACTAGCGGGCGTCCGCCGTAGTACCGGGGAGCTGTTTTTT	CASSPMDGLAGVRRSTGELFF
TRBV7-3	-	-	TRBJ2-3	TGTGCCAGCAGCTCCGCGAGCGGGAGCACAGATACGCAGTATTTT	CASSSASGSTDTQYF
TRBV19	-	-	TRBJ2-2	TGTGCCAGTCCCGGTGGCACCGGGGAGCTGTTTTTT	CASPGGTGELFF
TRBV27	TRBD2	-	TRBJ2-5	TGTGCCAGCAGTCCAGGGACTAGCGGGAGGGCCCGGGAGACCCAGTACTTC	CASSPGTSGRARETQYF
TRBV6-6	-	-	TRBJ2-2	TGTGCCAGCAGTTCCACAGGGACCGGGGAGCTGTTTTTT	CASSSTGTGELFF
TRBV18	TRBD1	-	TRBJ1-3	TGTGCCAGCTCACCACAGGGGGCTTTGGACACCATATATTTT	CASSPQGALDTIYF
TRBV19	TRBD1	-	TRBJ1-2	TGTGCCAGTAGTATCACAGGGGGTCGTGATGGCTACACCTTC	CASSITGGRDGYTF
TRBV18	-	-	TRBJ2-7	TGTGCCAGCTCACCCAGGGTCTCCTACGAGCAGTACTTC	CASSPRVSYEQYF
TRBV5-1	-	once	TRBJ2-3	TGCGCCAGCAGCCGGACAGTCACAGATACGCAGTATTTT	CASSRTVTDTQYF
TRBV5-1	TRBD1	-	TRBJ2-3	TGCGCCAGCAGCTTTGAGGGGGCGGGCAGGGATACGCAGTATTTT	CASSFEGAGRDTQYF
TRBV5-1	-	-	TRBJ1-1	TGCGCCAGCAGCTTGTACGAACAGGCTTCAAGGGGGGACACTGAAGCTTTCTTT	CASSLYEQASRGDTEAFF
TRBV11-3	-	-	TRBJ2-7	TGTGCCAGCAGCCATAGCTCCCCCCAGGGCGAGCAGTACTTC	CASSHSSPQGEQYF
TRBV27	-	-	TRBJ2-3	TGTGCCAGCAGTCAATTAACCTTAGCGGACCCGGGGGCAGATACGCAGTATTTT	CASSQLTLADPGADTQYF
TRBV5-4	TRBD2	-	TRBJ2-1	TGTGCCAGCAGGAGGATTAGCGGGACTCACAATGAGCAGTTCTTC	CASRRISGTHNEQFF
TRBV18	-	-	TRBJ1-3	TGTGCCAGCTCACCCGACAGGTCATACTCTGGAAACACCATATATTTT	CASSPDRSYSGNTIYF
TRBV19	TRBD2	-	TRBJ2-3	TGTGCCAGTAGTATTAGCGGGAGCTTCGATACGCAGTATTTT	CASSISGSFDTQYF
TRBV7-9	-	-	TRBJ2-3	TGTGCCAGCAGCTTAGCGCTCCTCGGTAAGGATACGCAGTATTTT	CASSLALLGKDTQYF
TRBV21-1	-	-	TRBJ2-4	TGTGCCAGCAGCAAACCTTCCAGGGGGGCCAAAAACATTCAGTACTTC	CASSKPSRGAKNIQYF
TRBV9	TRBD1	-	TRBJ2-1	TGTGCCAGCAGCCCTCACAACAGGGGGGCGGACAATGAGCAGTTCTTC	CASSPHNRGADNEQFF
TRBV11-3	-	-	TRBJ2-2	TGTGCCAGCAGCTTTAAGGCAGGGACAAACACCGGGGAGCTGTTTTTT	CASSFKAGTNTGELFF
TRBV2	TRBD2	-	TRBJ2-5	TGTGCCAGCAGCCGAGGGGTAGCGGGAGGAGAGACCCAGTACTTC	CASSRGVAGGETQYF
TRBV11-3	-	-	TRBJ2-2	TGTGCCAGCAGCTCGCTAGCGAGAGGTACCGGGGAGCTGTTTTTT	CASSSLARGTGELFF
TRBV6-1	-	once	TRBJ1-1	TGTGCCAGCAGGGGGACACCCAACACTGAAGCTTTCTTT	CASRGTPNTEAFF
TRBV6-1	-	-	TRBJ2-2	TGTGCCAGCAGGGCGGCTAGGGGGATCGGGGAGCTGTTTTTT	CASRAARGIGELFF
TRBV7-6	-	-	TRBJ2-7	TGTGCCAGCAGCTTAGCGTCTAGCGAGAACTACGAGCAGTACTTC	CASSLASSENYEQYF
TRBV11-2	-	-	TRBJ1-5	TGTGCCAGCAGCTCCGCCCAGCCCCAGCATTTT	CASSSAQPQHF
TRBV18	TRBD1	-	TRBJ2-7	TGTGCCAGCTCCCCGACAGGGGGCCAAACCTACGAGCAGTACTTC	CASSPTGGQTYEQYF
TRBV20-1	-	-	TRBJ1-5	TGCAGTGCTACCCAACTCCAGCCCCAGCATTTT	CSATQLQPQHF
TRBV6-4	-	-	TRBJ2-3	TGTGCCAGCAGTGTGAGGGGGTTCACAGATACGCAGTATTTT	CASSVRGFTDTQYF
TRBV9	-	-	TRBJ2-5	TGTGCCAGCAGCTTGGGAGTTACGGAAGAGACCCAGTACTTC	CASSLGVTEETQYF
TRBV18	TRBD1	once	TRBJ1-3	TGTGCCAGCTCACCAATGGACAGGGGGCTAACTGGAAACACCATATATTTT	CASSPMDRGLTGNTIYF
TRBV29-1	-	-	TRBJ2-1	TGCAGCGGCGGGGAAAATGAGCAGTTCTTC	CSGGENEQFF
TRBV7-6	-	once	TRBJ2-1	TGTGCCAGCGGCCTACTCGGCGGGGAGCAGTTCTTC	CASGLLGGEQFF
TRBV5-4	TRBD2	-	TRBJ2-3	TGTGCCAGCAGCCAGGGACTAGCGGGAAGCACAGATACGCAGTATTTT	CASSQGLAGSTDTQYF
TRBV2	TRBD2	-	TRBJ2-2	TGTGCCAGCAGTGATACGTGGGGAGGACTAGCGGCGAACACCGGGGAGCTGTTTTTT	CASSDTWGGLAANTGELFF
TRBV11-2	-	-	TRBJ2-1	TGTGCCAGCAGATTACAAATAGGCGCTATTTACAATGAGCAGTTCTTC	CASRLQIGAIYNEQFF
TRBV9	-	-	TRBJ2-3	TGTGCCAGCAGCGAACCCCGGGTGGGATACACAGATACGCAGTATTTT	CASSEPRVGYTDTQYF
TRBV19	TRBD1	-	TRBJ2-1	TGTGCCAGTAGTATCAGGACAGGCCTAACAAGCTCCTACAATGAGCAGTTCTTC	CASSIRTGLTSSYNEQFF